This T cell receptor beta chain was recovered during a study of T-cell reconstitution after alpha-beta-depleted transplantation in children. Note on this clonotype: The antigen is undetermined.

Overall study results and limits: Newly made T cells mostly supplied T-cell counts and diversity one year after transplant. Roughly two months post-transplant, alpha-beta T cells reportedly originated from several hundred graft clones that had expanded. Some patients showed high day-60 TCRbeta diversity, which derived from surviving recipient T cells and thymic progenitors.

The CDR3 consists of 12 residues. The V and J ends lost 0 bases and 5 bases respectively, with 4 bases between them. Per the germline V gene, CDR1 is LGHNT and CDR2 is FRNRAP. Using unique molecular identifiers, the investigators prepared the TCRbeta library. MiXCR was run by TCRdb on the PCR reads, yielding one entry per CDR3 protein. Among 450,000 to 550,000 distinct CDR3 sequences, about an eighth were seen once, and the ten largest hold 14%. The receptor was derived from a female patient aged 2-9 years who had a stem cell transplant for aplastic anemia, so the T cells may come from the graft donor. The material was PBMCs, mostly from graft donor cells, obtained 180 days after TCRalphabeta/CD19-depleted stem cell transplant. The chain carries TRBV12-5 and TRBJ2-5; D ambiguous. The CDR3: CASGLVPETQYF. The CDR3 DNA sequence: TGTGCTAGTGGTTTGGTACCGGAGACCCAGTACTTC.